Listed here are 31 T cell receptor beta chains from one sample, sequenced in a study of CD8 T cells in ankylosing spondylitis. Study observations and caveats: Roughly eight highly homologous variants made up a TCR beta motif that seemed to typify ankylosing spondylitis blood.

No antigen is known for these receptors. TCRdb reprocessed the 5' RACE reads via MiXCR and lists one record per CDR3 protein. The repertoire holds about 540,000 distinct CDR3 sequences, with 10% to 15% as singletons. What was sequenced was blood, either unsorted or a sorted T cell fraction (not recorded which). The receptors shown here come from a male donor with ankylosing spondylitis.

This chain links TRBV27 with TRBJ2-3; D may be TRBD2 (6 bases). Germline CDR1 reads MNHEY; CDR2 reads SMNVEV (reference sequence). This CDR3 has 17 amino acids. Trimming pared 7 bases from V and 2 bases from J, leaving 22 bases between. CDR3 loop: CASTPTSPTGLTDTQYF. The CDR3 DNA follows: TGTGCCAGCACGCCCACATCCCCTACGGGACTCACAGATACGCAGTATTTT.

In this sample, this clonotype turned up a few times. The chain is built from TRBV5-1 and TRBJ1-1; no firm D call. The CDR3 loop spans 14 amino acids. The V and J ends lost 0 bases and 5 bases respectively, with 11 bases between them. Germline V gene lookup returns CDR1 SGHRS and CDR2 YFSETQ. The CDR3 DNA is TGCGCCAGCAGCTTGGACGTGGGTCGGACTGAAGCTTTCTTT. Translation gives CASSLDVGRTEAFF.

This clonotype has at least ten counts. The genes are TRBV2 and TRBJ2-1, with 12 bases fitting TRBD2. The length of the CDR3 is 17 residues. V was clipped by 6 bases and J by 9 bases; unmatched bases: 15. Germline V gives CDR1 SNHLY, CDR2 FYNNEI. CDR3 loop: CASSLTLTSGSLGEQFF. CDR3 nucleotides: TGTGCCAGCAGCCTAACCTTGACTAGCGGGAGTTTGGGTGAGCAGTTCTTC.

For the CDR3, the DNA is TGCAGTGCTGCCCGAAAGTGGGACTACTATGGCTACACCTTC. Protein sequence: CSAARKWDYYGYTF. The rearrangement joins TRBV20-1 to TRBJ1-2; maybe TRBD1 (5 bases). This CDR3 spans 14 amino acids. Germline V gene data show CDR1 as DFQATT and CDR2 as SNEGSKA (reference sequence). Trimming took 5 bases from V and 3 from J, leaving 16 bases between them.

This clonotype was counted ten times or more. J is TRBJ2-1 and V is TRBV20-1, with a tentative D call TRBD2 (6 bases). V gave up 4 bases and J gave up 4 bases, with 8 bases separating them. This CDR3 region has 12 residues. The germline V gene has CDR1 DFQATT and CDR2 SNEGSKA (reference sequence). The CDR3 DNA sequence: TGCAGTGCTAAAGGGACTTACAATGAGCAGTTCTTC. This encodes CSAKGTYNEQFF.

This sequence joins TRBV7-8 and TRBJ2-2; 9 nucleotides align to TRBD2. Trimming took 6 bases from V and 2 from J; bases not matched to a gene: 13. This CDR3 region has 18 residues. Per germline, CDR1 SGHVS and CDR2 FQNEAQ. The CDR3 spells CASRQTSSSGVNTGELFF. In DNA, the CDR3 is TGTGCCAGCAGGCAAACCTCTTCTAGCGGGGTTAACACCGGGGAGCTGTTTTTT.

This clonotype was detected ten times or more. CDR3 sequence reads: CATSSVVGTDTQYF. In DNA form, the CDR3 reads TGTGCCACCAGTTCGGTAGTAGGAACAGATACGCAGTATTTT. The J gene is TRBJ2-3, the V gene TRBV24-1; D is ambiguous. This CDR3 is built from 14 residues. V lost 6 bases, J lost 3 bases, and 12 bases lay in between. CDR1 is KGHDR, CDR2 SFDVKD, per germline.

This rearrangement joins TRBV29-1 to TRBJ2-1; D not certain. There are 16 residues in the CDR3. Germline V CDR1 and CDR2: SQVTM, ANQGSEA. Trimming shortened V by 1 base and J by 0 bases, and 13 bases separated the two germline ends. The CDR3 region has the DNA TGCAGCGTTGAAGGTGACAATTCAGGCTCCTACAATGAGCAGTTCTTC. This gives the protein CSVEGDNSGSYNEQFF.

This clonotype showed up just a few times. The V and J genes are TRBV10-2 and TRBJ2-3, with 12 positions matching TRBD2. This CDR3 region has 15 residues. V lost 10 bases, J lost 4 bases, and 9 bases stayed unmatched. The germline gives CDR1 WSHSY, CDR2 SAAADI. CDR3 coding DNA: TGCGCCACTTGGACTAGCGGGAATGTTGCAGATACGCAGTATTTT. Protein product: CATWTSGNVADTQYF.

V and J are TRBV20-1 and TRBJ1-1; the D is unclear. Germline CDR1 is DFQATT and CDR2 is SNEGSKA (reference sequence). V dropped 5 bases and J dropped 1 base, with 5 bases sitting between them. The CDR3 covers 11 residues. CDR3 in DNA: TGCAGTGCTCTATCGAACACTGAAGCTTTCTTT. Translation: CSALSNTEAFF.

The rearrangement joins TRBV19 to TRBJ1-1, with D possibly matching TRBD1 (6 bases). Between the trimmed V and J ends, which lost 1 base and 5 bases, there was a span of 14 bases. Germline V gene data show CDR1 as LNHDA and CDR2 as SQIVND (reference sequence). CDR3 length: 15 amino acids. The CDR3 loop reads CASSIGKGGRTEAFF. The CDR3 nucleotides are TGTGCCAGTAGTATAGGCAAGGGGGGTCGTACTGAAGCTTTCTTT.

This chain joins TRBV5-6 and TRBJ2-7, with TRBD1 matching over 9 bases. CDR3 length: 14 amino acids. The germline gives CDR1 SGHDT, CDR2 YYEEEE. V lost 4 bases and J lost 3; bases outside the gene matches: 5. CDR3 amino acids: CASSPGTGLYEQYV. As DNA, the CDR3 is TGTGCCAGCAGCCCCGGGACAGGGCTCTACGAGCAGTACGTC.

The chain joins TRBV5-1 to TRBJ1-2; no reliable D call. The CDR3 runs 14 residues. Trimming removed 0 bases at V and 3 bases at J, with 9 bases between. Germline CDR1 reads SGHRS; CDR2 reads YFSETQ. The CDR3 bases are TGCGCCAGCAGCTTGGTCTCCCGGGACTATGGCTACACCTTC. Residues: CASSLVSRDYGYTF.

In its sample, this clonotype was seen a few times. The chain carries TRBV12-3 or TRBV12-4 and TRBJ2-1; D unclear. This CDR3 spans 13 amino acids. V was pared by 0 bases and J by 10 bases, with 10 bases between. The CDR3: CASSLAKLSEQFF. CDR3 coding DNA: TGTGCCAGCAGTTTAGCTAAACTATCCGAGCAGTTCTTC.

This clonotype was seen a few times. The gene calls are TRBV29-1 and TRBJ1-1; 11 positions agree with TRBD1. This CDR3 is 15 amino acids long. After removal of 7 bases from V and 5 bases from J, the junction contained 12 bases not matched to a gene. CDR1 and CDR2 (germline): SQVTM, ANQGSEA. The CDR3 DNA is TGCAGCGCGACGCCGGACAGGGGGCGAGGTACTGAAGCTTTCTTT. Translation gives CSATPDRGRGTEAFF.

This clonotype appeared a single time. The V call is TRBV11-3, the J call TRBJ2-1; 7 nucleotides align to TRBD2. Germline V gives CDR1 SGHNT, CDR2 YENEEA. The CDR3 runs to 13 residues. V lost 5 bases and J lost 9; bases outside the gene matches: 7. CDR3 loop: CASSASWEGEQFF. In nucleotides, the CDR3 is TGTGCCAGCAGCGCTAGTTGGGAGGGTGAGCAGTTCTTC.

This clonotype was seen only a few times. The rearrangement joins TRBV10-3 to TRBJ1-1; unclear D gene. Germline V lookup: CDR1 ENHRY, CDR2 SYGVKD. V was shortened by 4 bases and J by 0 bases, with 9 bases between the two germline ends. The CDR3 contains 14 residues. The CDR3 reads CAISVQAMNTEAFF. CDR3 bases: TGTGCCATCAGTGTGCAGGCCATGAACACTGAAGCTTTCTTT.

This clonotype was detected a few times. The chain couples TRBV3-1 to TRBJ2-7; D remains ambiguous. Between the trimmed V and J ends, which lost 0 bases and 1 base, there was a span of 7 bases. The CDR3 runs 14 residues. The germline V gene encodes CDR1 LGHDT and CDR2 YNNKEL (reference sequence). CDR3 sequence reads: CASSQDGPSYEQYF. The CDR3 bases are TGTGCCAGCAGCCAAGACGGGCCATCCTACGAGCAGTACTTC.

In the case of this clonotype: Since a much larger clone is just one base distant, this may be a read error. The chain employs TRBV2 and TRBJ2-1; TRBD2 might be the D (6 bases). The CDR3 is 16 amino acids. Germline CDR1 and CDR2: SNHLY and FYNNEI. V lost 1 base and J lost 0, with 10 bases in between. The CDR3 sequence is CASSEGWRGSYNEQFF. DNA of the CDR3: TGTGCCAGCAGTGAAGGGTGGAGGGGCTCCTACAATGAGCAGTTCTTC.

The chain recombines TRBV2 with TRBJ2-3, with 8 bases that match TRBD2. The CDR3 has 15 amino acids. Trimming at V came to 7 bases and at J to 0 bases, leaving 6 bases not matched to a gene. Germline V gives CDR1 SNHLY, CDR2 FYNNEI. The CDR3 coding sequence is TGTGCCAGCACCAAACTAGCGGTTAGCACAGATACGCAGTATTTT. It is translated as CASTKLAVSTDTQYF.

This clonotype was seen ten or more times. The V gene is TRBV10-3, the J gene TRBJ1-4, with no clear D. This CDR3 is built from 13 residues. The germline V and J ends were trimmed by 2 bases and 0 bases, with 1 base remaining between them. In germline, CDR1 is ENHRY, CDR2 SYGVKD. Here the CDR3 DNA reads TGTGCCATCAGTGAGGCAACTAATGAAAAACTGTTTTTT. Translating it yields CAISEATNEKLFF.

The chain carries TRBV2 and TRBJ1-2; tentative D call: TRBD1 (5 bases). This CDR3 contains 17 residues. Germline V gene data show CDR1 as SNHLY and CDR2 as FYNNEI. V shed 4 bases and J shed 3 bases, with 21 bases lying between them. CDR3 coding DNA: TGTGCCAGCAGTGCTTCTAGGGGAGTCCAAATCGACTATGGCTACACCTTC. This codes for CASSASRGVQIDYGYTF.

This clonotype was picked up a small number of times. This chain connects TRBV5-1 to TRBJ2-5, with 7 bases identical to TRBD1. CDR1 SGHRS and CDR2 YFSETQ come from the germline V gene. Trimming at V came to 1 base and at J to 5 bases, leaving 5 bases not matched to a gene. There are 14 residues in the CDR3. The CDR3: CASSLTQGYETQYF. CDR3 coding DNA: TGCGCCAGCAGCTTGACACAGGGGTACGAGACCCAGTACTTC.

This clonotype has ten or more counts. The V gene is TRBV5-1, the J gene TRBJ1-2; TRBD1 aligns across 9 bases. V lost 3 bases and J lost 8; bases outside the gene matches: 11. The CDR3 runs 15 residues. Germline CDR1 SGHRS, CDR2 YFSETQ. CDR3 protein: CASSSYGTGLGGYTF. The CDR3 coding sequence is TGCGCCAGCAGCTCATACGGGACAGGGCTGGGCGGCTACACCTTC.

The rearrangement joins TRBV5-8 to TRBJ1-5, with 7 bases that match TRBD1. The CDR3 is 17 residues long. The J segment lost 6 bases and the V segment lost 1 base, leaving 13 bases of the junction unmatched. Per germline, CDR1 SGHTS and CDR2 YDEGEE. The CDR3 sequence is CASSLRQGLSGGQPQHF. The CDR3 bases are TGTGCCAGCAGCTTGAGACAGGGCCTCAGCGGTGGTCAGCCCCAGCATTTT.

The J gene is TRBJ2-2, the V gene TRBV5-1; D is possibly TRBD2 (5 bases). The CDR3 is 15 amino acids. The ends were cut back, 1 base at V and 5 bases at J, with 12 bases in the middle. The germline CDR1 and CDR2 sequences are SGHRS and YFSETQ. CDR3 coding DNA: TGCGCCAGCAGCTTGTTAACGGGGAAAACCGGGGAGCTGTTTTTT. Encoded protein: CASSLLTGKTGELFF.

This clonotype was seen more than once but under ten times. An end of the junction differs from the germline gene, which may be a read error. This rearrangement joins TRBV29-1 to TRBJ1-2, with 9 positions matching TRBD1. Germline V lookup: CDR1 SQVTM, CDR2 ANQGSEA. This CDR3 region has 13 residues. The CDR3 is CSVEDRGNFIYTF. CDR3 nucleotides: TGCAGCGTGGAAGACAGGGGGAACTTCATCTACACCTTC.

This clonotype was recorded a few times. The CDR3 end shows no conserved phenylalanine or tryptophan, and so a read error is likely. The DNA is omitted, as the CDR3 cannot be located on it reliably, and the CDR3 follows TCRdb's listing. V usage is TRBV7-9 and J usage is TRBJ1-2; TRBD1, as called in the table, went unchecked against the DNA. The CDR3 is 9 amino acids in total, end residues counted. The germline gives CDR1 SEHNR, CDR2 FQNEAQ (reference sequence). CDR3 protein: CASSLEGEL.

This clonotype showed up just a few times. CDR3 loop: CASILTSGGSGNTIYF. CDR3 DNA sequence: TGTGCCAGCATCCTCACCTCAGGGGGCTCTGGAAACACCATATATTTT. The chain couples TRBV12-3 or TRBV12-4 to TRBJ1-3; 7 nucleotides agree with TRBD1. CDR3 length: 16 amino acids. Trimming at V came to 7 bases and at J to 0 bases, leaving 9 bases not matched to a gene.

The sample holds many counts of this clonotype. This chain uses TRBV4-2 with TRBJ2-7; TRBD2 matches at 8 bases. With V trimmed by 9 bases and J by 4 bases, 11 bases remained unmatched. CDR1 and CDR2 from the germline V gene are LGHNA and YNFKEQ. The CDR3 runs 14 residues. CDR3 sequence: CASKPGLGSYEQYF. For the CDR3, the DNA is TGTGCCAGTAAGCCGGGACTAGGAAGTTACGAGCAGTACTTC.

This clonotype appeared many times. This rearrangement joins TRBV12-3 or TRBV12-4 to TRBJ1-1, with D unclear. The CDR3 consists of 13 residues. Trimming removed 8 bases at V and 0 bases at J, with 10 bases between. The CDR3 sequence: CASQSQLNTEAFF. The CDR3 DNA reads as TGTGCCAGCCAGTCACAGTTGAACACTGAAGCTTTCTTT.